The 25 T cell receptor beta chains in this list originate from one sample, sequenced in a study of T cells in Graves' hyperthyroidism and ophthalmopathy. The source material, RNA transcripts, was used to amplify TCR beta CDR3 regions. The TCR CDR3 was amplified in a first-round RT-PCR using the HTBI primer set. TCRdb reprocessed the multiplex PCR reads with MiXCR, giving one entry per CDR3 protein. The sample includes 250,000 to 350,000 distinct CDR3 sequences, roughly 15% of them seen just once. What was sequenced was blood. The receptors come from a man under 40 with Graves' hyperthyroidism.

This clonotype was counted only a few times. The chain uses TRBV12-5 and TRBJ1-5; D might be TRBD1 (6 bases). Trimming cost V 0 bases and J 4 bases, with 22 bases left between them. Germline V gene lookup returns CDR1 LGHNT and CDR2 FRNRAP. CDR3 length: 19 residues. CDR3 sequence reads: CASGLVPSGTLGYNQPQHF. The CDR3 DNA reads TGTGCTAGTGGTTTGGTACCTTCAGGGACATTAGGGTATAATCAGCCCCAGCATTTT.

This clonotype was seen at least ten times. DNA for the CDR3: TGTGCCAGCAGTCCAAAGGGTGAGGATACGCAGTATTTT. This gives the protein CASSPKGEDTQYF. The chain uses TRBV6-4 and TRBJ2-3; D gene unclear. V was pared by 5 bases and J by 6 bases, with 12 bases between. Per germline, CDR1 MRHNA and CDR2 SNTAGT. The CDR3 length is 13 residues.

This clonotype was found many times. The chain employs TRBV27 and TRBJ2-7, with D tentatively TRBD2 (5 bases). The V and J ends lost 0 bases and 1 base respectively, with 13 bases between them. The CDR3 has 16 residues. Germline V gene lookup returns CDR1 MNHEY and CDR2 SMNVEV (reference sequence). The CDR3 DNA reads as TGTGCCAGCAGTTTATCCCTGGCGGGCATATCCTACGAGCAGTACTTC. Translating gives CASSLSLAGISYEQYF.

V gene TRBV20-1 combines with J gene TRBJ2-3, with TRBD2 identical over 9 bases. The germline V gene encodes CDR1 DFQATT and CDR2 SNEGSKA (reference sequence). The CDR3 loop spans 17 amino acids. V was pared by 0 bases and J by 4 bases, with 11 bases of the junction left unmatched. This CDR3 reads CSARDWFDSGRSDTQYF. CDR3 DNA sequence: TGCAGTGCTAGAGATTGGTTTGATAGCGGGAGATCAGATACGCAGTATTTT.

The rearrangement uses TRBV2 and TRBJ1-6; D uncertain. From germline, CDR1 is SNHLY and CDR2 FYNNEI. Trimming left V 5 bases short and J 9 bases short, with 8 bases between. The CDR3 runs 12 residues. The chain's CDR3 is CASSFQGSPLHF. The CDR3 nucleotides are TGTGCCAGCAGTTTCCAAGGTTCACCCCTCCACTTT.

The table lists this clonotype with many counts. Written as DNA, the CDR3 is TGTGCCAGCAGCTGGGGAGGGACAGGCACTGAAGCTTTCTTT. Amino acid sequence: CASSWGGTGTEAFF. The chain has TRBV28 and TRBJ1-1; 8 positions match TRBD1. The junction had 7 bases not matched to a gene; V was cut back by 6 bases and J by 4 bases. The CDR3 is made up of 14 amino acids. The germline V gene has CDR1 MDHEN and CDR2 SYDVKM.

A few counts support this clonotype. The CDR3 coding sequence is TGCAGTGCTATGGGACTGACGAGCTCCTACAATGAGCAGTTCTTC. Residues: CSAMGLTSSYNEQFF. This rearrangement joins TRBV20-1 to TRBJ2-1; D is perhaps TRBD2 (6 bases). From germline, CDR1 is DFQATT and CDR2 SNEGSKA (reference sequence). There are 15 residues in the CDR3. With 4 bases removed from V and 0 bases from J, the gap between germline ends came to 13 bases.

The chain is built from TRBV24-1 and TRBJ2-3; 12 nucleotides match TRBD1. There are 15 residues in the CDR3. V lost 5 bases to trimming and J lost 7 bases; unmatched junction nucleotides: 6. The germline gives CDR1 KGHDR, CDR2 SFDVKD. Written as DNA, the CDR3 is TGTGCCACCAGTGTATGGGGACAGGGGGCTTATACGCAGTATTTT. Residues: CATSVWGQGAYTQYF.

The CDR3 region has the DNA TGTGCCAGCAGCCCTAAAGAGGGCTATGAGCAGTTCTTC. Its protein is CASSPKEGYEQFF. This chain connects TRBV9 to TRBJ2-1, with D possibly matching TRBD2 (5 bases). The CDR3 runs 13 residues. Trimming shortened V by 4 bases and J by 8 bases, and 13 bases separated the two germline ends. Looked up from germline, CDR1 is SGDLS and CDR2 is YYNGEE.

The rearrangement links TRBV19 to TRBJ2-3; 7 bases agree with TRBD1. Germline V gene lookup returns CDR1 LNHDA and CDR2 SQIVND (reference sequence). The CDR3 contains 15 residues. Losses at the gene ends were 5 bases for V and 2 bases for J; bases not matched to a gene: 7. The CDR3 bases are TGTGCCAGTAGTCTGGACAGGCAATACACAGATACGCAGTATTTT. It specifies CASSLDRQYTDTQYF.

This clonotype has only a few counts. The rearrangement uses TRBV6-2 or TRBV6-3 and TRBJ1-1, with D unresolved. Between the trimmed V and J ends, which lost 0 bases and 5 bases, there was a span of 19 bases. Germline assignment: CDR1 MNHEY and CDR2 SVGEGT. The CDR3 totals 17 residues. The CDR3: CASSYSMNLGRGTEAFF. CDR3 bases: TGTGCCAGCAGTTACTCGATGAATCTCGGGCGAGGGACTGAAGCTTTCTTT.

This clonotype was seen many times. CDR3 DNA sequence: TGTGCCAGTAGTTTGGACAGTAGTATCGCTGAAGCTTTCTTT. Translation gives CASSLDSSIAEAFF. V and J are TRBV19 and TRBJ1-1, with a weak D call TRBD1 (6 bases). Germline V CDR1 and CDR2: LNHDA, SQIVND (reference sequence). Trimming took off 5 bases at V and 6 bases at J, with 16 bases between the two ends. The CDR3 contains 14 residues. Looking up the rest from reference TRBV19 and TRBJ1-1 gives the full variable domain: DGGITQSPKYLFRKEGQNVTLSCEQNLNHDAMYWYRQDPGQGLRLIYYSQIVNDFQKGDIAEGYSVSREKKESFPLTVTSAQKNPTAFYLCASSLDSSIAEAFFGQGTRLTVV.

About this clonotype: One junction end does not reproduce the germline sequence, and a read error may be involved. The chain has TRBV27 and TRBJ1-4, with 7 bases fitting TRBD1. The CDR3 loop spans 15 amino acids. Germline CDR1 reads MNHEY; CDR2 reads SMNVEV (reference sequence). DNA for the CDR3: TGTGCCAGCAGTCTATCTACAGGGGTTTATGAAAAACTGTTTTTT. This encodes CASSLSTGVYEKLFF.

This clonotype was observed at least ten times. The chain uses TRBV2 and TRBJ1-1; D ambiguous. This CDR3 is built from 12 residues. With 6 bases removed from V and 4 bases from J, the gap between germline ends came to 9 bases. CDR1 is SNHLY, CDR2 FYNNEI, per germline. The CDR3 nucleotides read TGTGCCAGCAGCGTTACACGCACTGAAGCTTTCTTT. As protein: CASSVTRTEAFF.

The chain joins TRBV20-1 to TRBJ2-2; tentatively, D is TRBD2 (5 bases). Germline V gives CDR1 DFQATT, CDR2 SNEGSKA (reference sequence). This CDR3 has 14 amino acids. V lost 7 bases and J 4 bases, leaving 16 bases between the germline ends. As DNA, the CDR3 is TGCAGTGTACGGGGTCAATGGGGCACCGGGGAGCTGTTTTTT. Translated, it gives CSVRGQWGTGELFF.

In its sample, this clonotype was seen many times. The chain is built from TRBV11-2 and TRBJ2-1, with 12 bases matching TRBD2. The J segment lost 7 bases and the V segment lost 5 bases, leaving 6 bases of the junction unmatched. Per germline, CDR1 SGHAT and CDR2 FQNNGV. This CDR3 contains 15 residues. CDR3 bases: TGTGCCAGCAGCCAACTAGCGGGAGGAGGGAATGAGCAGTTCTTC. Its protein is CASSQLAGGGNEQFF.

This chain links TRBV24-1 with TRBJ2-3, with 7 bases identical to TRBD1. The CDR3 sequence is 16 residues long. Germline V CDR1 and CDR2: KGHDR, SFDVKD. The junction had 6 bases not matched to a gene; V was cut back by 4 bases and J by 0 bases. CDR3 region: CATSDGTASSTDTQYF. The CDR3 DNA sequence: TGTGCCACCAGTGACGGGACAGCCTCGAGCACAGATACGCAGTATTTT.

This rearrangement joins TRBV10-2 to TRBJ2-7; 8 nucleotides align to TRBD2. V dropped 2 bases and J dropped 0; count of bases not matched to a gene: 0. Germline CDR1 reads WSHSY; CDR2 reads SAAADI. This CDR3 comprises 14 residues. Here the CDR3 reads CASSESGSSYEQYF. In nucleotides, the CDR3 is TGCGCCAGCAGTGAGAGCGGGAGCTCCTACGAGCAGTACTTC.

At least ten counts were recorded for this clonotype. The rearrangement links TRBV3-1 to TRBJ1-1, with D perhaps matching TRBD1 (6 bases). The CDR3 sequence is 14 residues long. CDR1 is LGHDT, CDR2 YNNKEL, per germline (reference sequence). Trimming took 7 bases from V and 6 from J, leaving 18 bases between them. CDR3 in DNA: TGTGCCAGCACCCGAGACAGGTTATTGGCTGAAGCTTTCTTT. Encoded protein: CASTRDRLLAEAFF.

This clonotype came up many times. CDR3 protein: CSASPSGVFVGETEAFF. In DNA, the CDR3 is TGCAGTGCTAGCCCCAGCGGGGTCTTCGTTGGGGAGACTGAAGCTTTCTTT. This chain uses TRBV20-1 with TRBJ1-1; D is unresolved. The CDR3 spans 17 residues. Trimming took off 3 bases at V and 5 bases at J, with 25 bases between the two ends. The germline CDR1 and CDR2 sequences are DFQATT and SNEGSKA (reference sequence).

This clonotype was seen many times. In DNA, the CDR3 is TGCGCCAGCAGCCTTGGACTAGCCAGGAATGAGCAGTTCTTC. Translating it yields CASSLGLARNEQFF. The chain carries TRBV4-1 and TRBJ2-1; 8 bases agree with TRBD2. CDR1 MGHRA and CDR2 YSYEKL come from the germline V gene. The CDR3 totals 14 residues. V lost 4 bases, J lost 7 bases, and 6 bases stayed unmatched.

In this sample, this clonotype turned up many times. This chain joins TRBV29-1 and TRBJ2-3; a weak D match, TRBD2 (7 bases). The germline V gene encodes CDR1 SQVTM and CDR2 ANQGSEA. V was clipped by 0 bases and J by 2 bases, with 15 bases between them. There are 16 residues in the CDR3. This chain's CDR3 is CSVEDDAGDYTDTQYF. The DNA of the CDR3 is TGCAGCGTTGAAGATGATGCAGGGGACTACACAGATACGCAGTATTTT.

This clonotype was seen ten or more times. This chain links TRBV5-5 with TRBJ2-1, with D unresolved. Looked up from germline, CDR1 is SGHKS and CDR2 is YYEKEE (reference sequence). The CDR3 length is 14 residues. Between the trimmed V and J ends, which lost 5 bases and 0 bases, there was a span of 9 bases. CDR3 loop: CASSMGSSYNEQFF. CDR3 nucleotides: TGTGCCAGCAGTATGGGAAGCTCCTACAATGAGCAGTTCTTC.

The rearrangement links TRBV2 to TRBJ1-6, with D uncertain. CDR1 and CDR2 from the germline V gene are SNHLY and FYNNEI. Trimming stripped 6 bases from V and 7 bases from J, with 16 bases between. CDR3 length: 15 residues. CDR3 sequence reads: CASSTRPWFNSPLHF. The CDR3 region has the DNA TGTGCCAGCAGCACCCGTCCATGGTTCAATTCACCCCTCCACTTT.

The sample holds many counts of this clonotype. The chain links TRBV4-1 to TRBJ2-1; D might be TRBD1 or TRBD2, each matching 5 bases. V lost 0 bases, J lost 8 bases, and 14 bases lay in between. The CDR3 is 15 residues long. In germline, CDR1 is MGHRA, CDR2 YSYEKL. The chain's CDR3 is CASSQEVVRGDEQFF. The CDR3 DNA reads TGCGCCAGCAGCCAAGAGGTCGTGAGGGGCGATGAGCAGTTCTTC.